The sequence of this T cell receptor beta chain was determined in a study of a mutant IDH1 vaccine in newly diagnosed glioma. In the study overall: Treated patients had a mean age of approximately 40 years and a 62.5% male, 37.5% female split. Patients previously underwent radiotherapy, temozolomide, or both, and most underwent both. Findings and limits, study-wide: Pseudoprogression appears to have had no connection to changes in top peripheral T cell clonotypes.

The ends lost 9 bases at V and 2 bases at J; junction bases unmatched: 1. There are 12 residues in the CDR3. Germline-derived CDR1 and CDR2 are SGHVS and FQNEAQ. The assay was immunoSEQ multiplex PCR, and TCRdb's table has in-frame clones only and misses some. Found here are more than 80,000 clones, around 82% of them singletons; the top ten hold 7.4%. This clone was seen a few times. Its antigen is unknown. Regarding time point: baseline, week 1 (first vaccination visit). As for treatment: pre-vaccination baseline after standard-of-care therapy. The donors' diagnosis was new WHO grade 3 or 4 astrocytoma that was IDH1-mutant and ATRX-lost.

The material sequenced was PBMCs, taken from a glioma patient treated with radiotherapy, temozolomide or both. The source of this sequence is a woman aged 50 to 65 with glioma. The chain joins TRBV7-8 to TRBJ1-3; 7 nucleotides agree with TRBD1. CDR3 coding DNA: TGTGCCAGTACAGGGGCTGGAAACACCATATATTTT. Translated, it gives CASTGAGNTIYF.